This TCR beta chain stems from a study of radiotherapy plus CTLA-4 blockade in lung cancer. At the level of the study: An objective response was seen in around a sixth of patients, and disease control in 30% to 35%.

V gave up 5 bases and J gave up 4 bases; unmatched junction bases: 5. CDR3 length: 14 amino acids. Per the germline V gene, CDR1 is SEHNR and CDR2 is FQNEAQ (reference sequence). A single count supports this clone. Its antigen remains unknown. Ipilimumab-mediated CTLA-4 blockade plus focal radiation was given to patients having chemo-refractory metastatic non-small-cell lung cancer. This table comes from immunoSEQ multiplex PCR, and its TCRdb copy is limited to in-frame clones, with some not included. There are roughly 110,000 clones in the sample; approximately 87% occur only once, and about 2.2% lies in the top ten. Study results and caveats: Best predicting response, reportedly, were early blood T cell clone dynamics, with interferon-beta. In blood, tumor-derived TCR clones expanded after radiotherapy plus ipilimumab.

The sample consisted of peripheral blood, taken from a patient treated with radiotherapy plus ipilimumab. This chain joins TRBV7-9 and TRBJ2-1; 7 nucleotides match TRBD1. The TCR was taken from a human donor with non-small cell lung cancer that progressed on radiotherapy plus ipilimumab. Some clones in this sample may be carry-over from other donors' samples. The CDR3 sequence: CASSNRDRYNEQFF. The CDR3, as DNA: TGTGCCAGCAGCAATAGGGACAGATACAATGAGCAGTTCTTC.